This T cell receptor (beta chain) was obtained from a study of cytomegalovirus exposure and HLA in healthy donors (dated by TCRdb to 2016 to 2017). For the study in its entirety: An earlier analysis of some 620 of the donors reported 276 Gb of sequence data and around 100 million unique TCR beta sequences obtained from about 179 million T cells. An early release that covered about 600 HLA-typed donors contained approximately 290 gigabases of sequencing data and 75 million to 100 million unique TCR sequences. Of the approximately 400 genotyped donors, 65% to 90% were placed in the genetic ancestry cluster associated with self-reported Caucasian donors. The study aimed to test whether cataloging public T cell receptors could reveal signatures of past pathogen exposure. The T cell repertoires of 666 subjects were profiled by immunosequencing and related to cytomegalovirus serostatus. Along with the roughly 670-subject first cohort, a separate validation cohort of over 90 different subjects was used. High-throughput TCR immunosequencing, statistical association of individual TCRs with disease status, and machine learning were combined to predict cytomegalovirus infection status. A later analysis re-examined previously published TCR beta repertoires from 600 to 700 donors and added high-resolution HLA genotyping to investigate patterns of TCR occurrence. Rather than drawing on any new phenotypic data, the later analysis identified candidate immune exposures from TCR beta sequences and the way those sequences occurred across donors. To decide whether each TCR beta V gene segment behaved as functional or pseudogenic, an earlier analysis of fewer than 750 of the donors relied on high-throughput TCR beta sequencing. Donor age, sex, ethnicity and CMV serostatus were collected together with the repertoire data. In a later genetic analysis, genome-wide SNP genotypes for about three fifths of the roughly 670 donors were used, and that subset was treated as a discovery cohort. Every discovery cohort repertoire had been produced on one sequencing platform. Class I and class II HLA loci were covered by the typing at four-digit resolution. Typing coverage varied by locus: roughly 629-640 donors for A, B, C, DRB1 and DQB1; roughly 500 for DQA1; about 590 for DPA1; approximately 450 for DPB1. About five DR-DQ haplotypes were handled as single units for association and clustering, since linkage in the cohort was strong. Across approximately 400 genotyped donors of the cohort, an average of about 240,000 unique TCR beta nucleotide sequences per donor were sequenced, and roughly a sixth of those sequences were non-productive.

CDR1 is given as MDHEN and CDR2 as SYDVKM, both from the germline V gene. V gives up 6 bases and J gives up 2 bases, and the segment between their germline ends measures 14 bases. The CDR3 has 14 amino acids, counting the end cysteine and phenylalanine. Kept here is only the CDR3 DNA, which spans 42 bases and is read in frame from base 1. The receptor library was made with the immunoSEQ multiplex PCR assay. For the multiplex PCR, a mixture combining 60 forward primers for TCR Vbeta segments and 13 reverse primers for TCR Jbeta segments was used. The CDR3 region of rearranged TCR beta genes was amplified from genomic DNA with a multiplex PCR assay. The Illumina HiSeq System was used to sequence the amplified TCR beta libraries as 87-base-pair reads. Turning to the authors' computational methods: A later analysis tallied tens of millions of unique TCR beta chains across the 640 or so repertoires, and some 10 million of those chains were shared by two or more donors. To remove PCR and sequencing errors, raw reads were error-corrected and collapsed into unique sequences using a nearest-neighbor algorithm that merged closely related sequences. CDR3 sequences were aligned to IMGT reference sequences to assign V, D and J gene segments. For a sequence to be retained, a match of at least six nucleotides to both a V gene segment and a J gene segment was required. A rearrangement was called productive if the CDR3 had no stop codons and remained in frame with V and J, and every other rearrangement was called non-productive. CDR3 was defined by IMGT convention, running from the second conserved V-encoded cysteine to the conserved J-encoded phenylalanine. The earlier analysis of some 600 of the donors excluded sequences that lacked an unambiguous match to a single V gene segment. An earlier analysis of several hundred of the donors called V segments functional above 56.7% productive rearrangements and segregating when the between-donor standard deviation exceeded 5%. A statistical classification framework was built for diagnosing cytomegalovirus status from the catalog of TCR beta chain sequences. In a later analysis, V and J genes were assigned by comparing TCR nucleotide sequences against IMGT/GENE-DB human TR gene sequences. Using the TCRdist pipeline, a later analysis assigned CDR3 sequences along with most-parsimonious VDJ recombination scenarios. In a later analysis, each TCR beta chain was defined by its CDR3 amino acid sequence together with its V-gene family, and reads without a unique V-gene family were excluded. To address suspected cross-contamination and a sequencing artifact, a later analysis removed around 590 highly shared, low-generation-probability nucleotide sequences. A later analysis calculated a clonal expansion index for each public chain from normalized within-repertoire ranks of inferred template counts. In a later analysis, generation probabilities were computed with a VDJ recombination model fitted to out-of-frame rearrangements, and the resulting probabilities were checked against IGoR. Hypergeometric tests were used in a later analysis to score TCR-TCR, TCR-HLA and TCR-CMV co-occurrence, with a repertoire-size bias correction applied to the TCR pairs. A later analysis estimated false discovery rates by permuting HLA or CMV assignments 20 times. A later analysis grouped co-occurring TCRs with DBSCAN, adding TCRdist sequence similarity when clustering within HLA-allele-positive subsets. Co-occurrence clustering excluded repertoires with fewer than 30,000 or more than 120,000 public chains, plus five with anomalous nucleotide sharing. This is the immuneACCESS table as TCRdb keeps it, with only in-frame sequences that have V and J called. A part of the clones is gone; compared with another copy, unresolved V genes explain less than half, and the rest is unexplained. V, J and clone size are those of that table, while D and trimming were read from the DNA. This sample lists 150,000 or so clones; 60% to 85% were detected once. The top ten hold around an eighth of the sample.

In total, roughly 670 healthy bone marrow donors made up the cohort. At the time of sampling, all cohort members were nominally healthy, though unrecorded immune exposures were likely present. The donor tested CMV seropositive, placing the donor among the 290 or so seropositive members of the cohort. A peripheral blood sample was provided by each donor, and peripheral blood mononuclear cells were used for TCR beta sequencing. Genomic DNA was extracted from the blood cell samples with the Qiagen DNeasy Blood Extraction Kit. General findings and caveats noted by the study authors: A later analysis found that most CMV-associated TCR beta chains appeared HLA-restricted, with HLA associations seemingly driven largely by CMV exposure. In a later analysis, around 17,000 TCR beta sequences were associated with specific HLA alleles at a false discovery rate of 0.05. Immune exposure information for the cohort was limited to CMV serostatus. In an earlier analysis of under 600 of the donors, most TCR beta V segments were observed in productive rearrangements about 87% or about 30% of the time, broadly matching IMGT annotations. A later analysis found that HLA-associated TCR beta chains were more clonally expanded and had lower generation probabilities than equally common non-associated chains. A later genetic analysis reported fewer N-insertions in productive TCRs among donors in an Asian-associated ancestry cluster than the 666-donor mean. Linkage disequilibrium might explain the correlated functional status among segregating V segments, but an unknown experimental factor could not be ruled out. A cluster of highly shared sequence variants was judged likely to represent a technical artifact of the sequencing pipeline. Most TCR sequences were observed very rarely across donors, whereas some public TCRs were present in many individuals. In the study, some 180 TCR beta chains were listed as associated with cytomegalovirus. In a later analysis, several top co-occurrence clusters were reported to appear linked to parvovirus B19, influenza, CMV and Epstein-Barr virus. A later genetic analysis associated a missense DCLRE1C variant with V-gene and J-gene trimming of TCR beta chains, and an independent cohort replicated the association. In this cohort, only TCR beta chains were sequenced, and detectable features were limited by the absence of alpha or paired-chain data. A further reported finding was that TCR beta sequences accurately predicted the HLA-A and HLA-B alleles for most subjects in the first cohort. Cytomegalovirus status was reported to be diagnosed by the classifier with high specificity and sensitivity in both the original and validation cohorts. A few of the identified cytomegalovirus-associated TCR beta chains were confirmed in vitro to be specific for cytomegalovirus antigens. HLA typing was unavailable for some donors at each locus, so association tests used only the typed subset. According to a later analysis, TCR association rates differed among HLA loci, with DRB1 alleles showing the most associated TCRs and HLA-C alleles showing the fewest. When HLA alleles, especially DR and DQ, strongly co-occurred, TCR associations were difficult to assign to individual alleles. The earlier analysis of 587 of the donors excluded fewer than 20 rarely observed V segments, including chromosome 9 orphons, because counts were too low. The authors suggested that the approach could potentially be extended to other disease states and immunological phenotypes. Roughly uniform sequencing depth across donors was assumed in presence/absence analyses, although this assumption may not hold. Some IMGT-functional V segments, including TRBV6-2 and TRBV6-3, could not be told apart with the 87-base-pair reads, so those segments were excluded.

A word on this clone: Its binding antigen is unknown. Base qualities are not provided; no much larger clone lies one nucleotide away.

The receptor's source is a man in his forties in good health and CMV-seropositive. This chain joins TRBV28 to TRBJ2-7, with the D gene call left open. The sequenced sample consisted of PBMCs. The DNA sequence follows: TGTGCCAGCAGCTCCTGGAGTATGACCTACGAGCAGTACTTC. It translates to CASSSWSMTYEQYF.